Below are 24 T cell receptor beta chains sequenced from a single sample in a study of blood T cell repertoires in COVID-19. Repertoires were generated with immunoSEQ multiplex PCR, while TCRdb's copy carries only in-frame clones and drops some. Of 65,000 to 90,000 clones listed, about nine tenths are singletons. The specimen sequenced was peripheral blood. All receptors come from a woman aged 45-65 years with active or convalescent COVID-19.

The V gene is TRBV19, the J gene TRBJ2-5; possible D gene TRBD1, 5 bases. CDR1 LNHDA and CDR2 SQIVND come from the germline V gene (reference sequence). This CDR3 contains 19 residues. The V gene lost 5 bases and the J gene lost 0 bases, with 25 bases spanning the gap. CDR3 in amino acids: CASSPPLGSRTLYQETQYF. The CDR3 DNA follows: TGTGCCAGTAGTCCTCCTTTAGGGTCTCGGACATTGTACCAAGAGACCCAGTACTTC.

The chain uses TRBV19 and TRBJ1-1; D unresolved. The CDR3 extends over 11 amino acids. V lost 4 bases, J lost 4 bases, and 4 bases lay in between. Germline CDR1 LNHDA, CDR2 SQIVND (reference sequence). The CDR3 DNA reads as TGTGCCAGTAGTACAGGCACTGAAGCTTTCTTT. This sequence encodes CASSTGTEAFF.

The chain combines TRBV7-3 with TRBJ2-7; weak D call: TRBD2 (7 bases). V was trimmed by 5 bases and J by 2 bases, leaving 13 bases between them. The CDR3 sequence is 14 residues long. Germline lookup yields CDR1 SGHTA and CDR2 FQGTGA. The CDR3 loop reads CASSPAGATYEQYF. CDR3 nucleotides: TGTGCCAGCAGCCCCGCGGGGGCAACCTACGAGCAGTACTTC.

The rearrangement links TRBV27 to TRBJ1-1, with TRBD1 as a possible D gene (6 bases). This CDR3 has 15 amino acids. Trimming stripped 4 bases from V and 2 bases from J, with 14 bases between. Germline V gene data show CDR1 as MNHEY and CDR2 as SMNVEV (reference sequence). The CDR3 here is CASSYGGDINTEAFF. The CDR3 nucleotides read TGTGCCAGCAGTTATGGGGGGGACATTAACACTGAAGCTTTCTTT.

The genes are TRBV14 and TRBJ1-6, with D maybe TRBD1 (6 bases). The CDR3 consists of 15 residues. CDR1 and CDR2 (germline): SGHDN, FVKESK. V gave up 2 bases and J gave up 7 bases, with 12 bases separating them. The CDR3 region is CASSQHQGTNSPLHF. The CDR3 DNA reads TGTGCCAGCAGCCAACACCAGGGGACCAATTCACCCCTCCACTTT.

This clone was seen once. The rearrangement uses TRBV5-6 and TRBJ2-2; D is possibly TRBD1 (5 bases). In germline, CDR1 is SGHDT, CDR2 YYEEEE. Trimming pared 0 bases from V and 7 bases from J, leaving 13 bases between. The CDR3 length is 15 residues. The CDR3 reads CASSLERVRGGELFF. The CDR3 nucleotides are TGTGCCAGCAGCTTGGAAAGAGTAAGGGGCGGGGAGCTGTTTTTT.

The genes are TRBV6-5 and TRBJ1-1; D remains ambiguous. This CDR3 has 13 amino acids. V was shortened by 6 bases and J by 0 bases, with 8 bases between the two germline ends. The germline gives CDR1 MNHEY, CDR2 SVGAGI. The CDR3 reads CASSPVLNTEAFF. CDR3 nucleotide sequence: TGTGCCAGCAGCCCCGTTTTGAACACTGAAGCTTTCTTT.

CDR3 DNA: TGCGCCAGCAGCCCAAGTAGCGGGGCCCCCTACAATGAGCAGTTCTTC. Amino acids: CASSPSSGAPYNEQFF. The J gene is TRBJ2-1, the V gene TRBV4-3, with TRBD2 matching over 8 bases. The CDR3 extends over 16 amino acids. Germline V gene data show CDR1 as LGHNA and CDR2 as YSLEER. V trimming: 4 bases; J trimming: 2 bases; junction bases outside the gene matches: 7.

The V call is TRBV30, the J call TRBJ2-6; 7 nucleotides match TRBD1. The CDR3 spans 17 residues. The germline V gene encodes CDR1 GTSNPN and CDR2 SVGIG (reference sequence). V was pared by 5 bases and J by 0 bases, with 10 bases of the junction left unmatched. The CDR3 bases are TGTGCCTGGCAGACCGGACAGGTCCTCTCTGGGGCCAACGTCCTGACTTTC. Protein product: CAWQTGQVLSGANVLTF.

This chain uses TRBV5-5 with TRBJ2-5; 16 nucleotides match TRBD2. The V gene end was trimmed by 0 bases and the J gene end by 7 bases; junction bases not matched to a gene: 6. This CDR3 region has 17 residues. Germline CDR1 and CDR2: SGHKS and YYEKEE (reference sequence). This CDR3 is CASSLAGTSGGAGTQYF. The CDR3 bases are TGTGCCAGCAGCTTGGCCGGGACTAGCGGGGGGGCTGGGACCCAGTACTTC.

The chain combines TRBV4-1 with TRBJ1-2; 8 nucleotides match TRBD1. This CDR3 spans 13 amino acids. V shed 1 base and J 5 bases; nucleotides not matched to a gene: 0. Germline CDR1 is MGHRA and CDR2 is YSYEKL. The chain's CDR3 is CASSQGDRYGYTF. The CDR3, as DNA: TGCGCCAGCAGCCAAGGGGACAGGTATGGCTACACCTTC.

This clone was seen only once. The V and J genes are TRBV4-2 and TRBJ1-1; D may be TRBD1 (6 bases). CDR1 and CDR2 (germline): LGHNA, YNFKEQ. V was clipped by 1 base and J by 1 base, with 10 bases between them. The CDR3 is 15 amino acids. CDR3 in amino acids: CASSQAQDRNTEAFF. CDR3 sequence (DNA): TGTGCCAGCAGCCAAGCTCAGGACAGGAACACTGAAGCTTTCTTT.

This clone turned up a few times. J is TRBJ1-2 and V is TRBV5-5; 9 bases are shared with TRBD1. The CDR3 is made up of 16 amino acids. After removal of 3 bases from V and 6 bases from J, the junction contained 12 bases not matched to a gene. Germline V gives CDR1 SGHKS, CDR2 YYEKEE (reference sequence). This CDR3 reads CASSSLQGANRDGYTF. The CDR3 coding sequence is TGTGCCAGCAGCTCACTACAGGGGGCAAATAGGGATGGCTACACCTTC.

This sequence joins TRBV11-3 and TRBJ2-2; 8 bases are shared with TRBD2. This CDR3 is built from 14 residues. CDR1 SGHNT and CDR2 YENEEA come from the germline V gene. V trimming: 4 bases; J trimming: 7 bases; junction bases outside the gene matches: 5. The CDR3: CASSSKRGLGELFF. CDR3 in DNA: TGTGCCAGCAGCTCAAAGCGGGGGCTCGGGGAGCTGTTTTTT.

V is TRBV30 and J is TRBJ1-1, with D unclear. The CDR3 consists of 14 residues. The germline V gene has CDR1 GTSNPN and CDR2 SVGIG (reference sequence). V shed 1 base and J shed 3 bases, with 12 bases lying between them. In nucleotides, the CDR3 is TGTGCCTGGAGTGACGAGACCGGGTACACTGAAGCTTTCTTT. As protein: CAWSDETGYTEAFF.

This clone is a singleton in its sample. The chain recombines TRBV6-2 or TRBV6-3 with TRBJ1-6; D unresolved. Per the germline V gene, CDR1 is MNHEY and CDR2 is SVGEGT. The CDR3 is 15 amino acids. Trimming stripped 6 bases from V and 0 bases from J, with 9 bases between. The CDR3 DNA is TGTGCCAGCAGCCCTGGGAGCTCCTATAATTCACCCCTCCACTTT. Amino acids: CASSPGSSYNSPLHF.

V usage is TRBV3-1 (or the pseudogene TRBV3-2) and J usage is TRBJ1-1, with D possibly being TRBD1 (6 bases). Germline V gene lookup returns CDR1 LGHDT and CDR2 YNNKEL (reference sequence). This CDR3 spans 13 amino acids. V was clipped by 6 bases and J by 4 bases, with 12 bases between them. The DNA of the CDR3 is TGTGCCAGCAGGGGGGGGCAGCTCACTGAAGCTTTCTTT. It codes for CASRGGQLTEAFF.

The genes are TRBV27 and TRBJ1-5, with TRBD1 matching 8 bases. The CDR3 loop spans 14 amino acids. From germline, CDR1 is MNHEY and CDR2 SMNVEV (reference sequence). V shed 6 bases, J shed 3 bases, and the junction held 4 bases outside the gene matches. For the CDR3, the DNA is TGTGCCAGCAGACCGGGACAGGTCAATCAGCCCCAGCATTTT. Translated, it gives CASRPGQVNQPQHF.

The V call is TRBV10-3, the J call TRBJ1-6; tentative D call: TRBD1 (5 bases). Trimming removed 3 bases at V and 0 bases at J, with 6 bases between. This CDR3 contains 15 residues. The germline CDR1 and CDR2 sequences are ENHRY and SYGVKD. In DNA form, the CDR3 reads TGTGCCATCAGTGAAACAGGCTCCTATAATTCACCCCTCCACTTT. As protein: CAISETGSYNSPLHF.

This chain connects TRBV21-1 to TRBJ2-5; the table's D call, TRBD2, was not checked against the DNA. TRBV21-1 is designated a pseudogene. The CDR3 spans 17 residues. CDR3 sequence: CASSKNGLAGPQETQYF. CDR3 bases: TGTGCCAGCAGCAAGAATGGACTAGCGGGCCCTCAAGAGACCCAGTACTTC.

The table lists this clone with a few counts. This chain uses TRBV7-3 with TRBJ2-2; D is uncertain. The CDR3 totals 14 residues. V was shortened by 1 base and J by 5 bases, with 8 bases between the two germline ends. Germline V gene lookup returns CDR1 SGHTA and CDR2 FQGTGA. CDR3 sequence: CASSLMSSTGELFF. The CDR3, as DNA: TGTGCCAGCAGCTTAATGAGTTCTACCGGGGAGCTGTTTTTT.

The chain uses TRBV25-1 and TRBJ2-7; D remains ambiguous. This CDR3 contains 10 residues. Per the germline V gene, CDR1 is MGHDK and CDR2 is SYGVNS. Trimming removed 7 bases at V and 4 bases at J, with 5 bases between. The chain's CDR3 is CASTVYEQYF. The CDR3 DNA is TGTGCCAGCACGGTATACGAGCAGTACTTC.

This clone was picked up one time. This chain links TRBV5-5 with TRBJ2-3; D possibly corresponds to TRBD2 (7 bases). The V end was cut by 1 base, the J end by 5 bases, with 8 bases between. Germline loops: CDR1 SGHKS, CDR2 YYEKEE (reference sequence). CDR3 length: 13 residues. CDR3 sequence: CASSLRGGDTQYF. The CDR3 bases are TGTGCCAGCAGCTTGAGGGGGGGAGATACGCAGTATTTT.

V and J are TRBV30 and TRBJ1-2; D unclear. The CDR3 runs 13 residues. CDR1 GTSNPN and CDR2 SVGIG come from the germline V gene (reference sequence). The V and J ends lost 0 bases and 5 bases respectively, with 10 bases between them. As DNA, the CDR3 is TGTGCCTGGAGTGTGGAGGCCTGGTATGGCTACACCTTC. Translating it yields CAWSVEAWYGYTF.